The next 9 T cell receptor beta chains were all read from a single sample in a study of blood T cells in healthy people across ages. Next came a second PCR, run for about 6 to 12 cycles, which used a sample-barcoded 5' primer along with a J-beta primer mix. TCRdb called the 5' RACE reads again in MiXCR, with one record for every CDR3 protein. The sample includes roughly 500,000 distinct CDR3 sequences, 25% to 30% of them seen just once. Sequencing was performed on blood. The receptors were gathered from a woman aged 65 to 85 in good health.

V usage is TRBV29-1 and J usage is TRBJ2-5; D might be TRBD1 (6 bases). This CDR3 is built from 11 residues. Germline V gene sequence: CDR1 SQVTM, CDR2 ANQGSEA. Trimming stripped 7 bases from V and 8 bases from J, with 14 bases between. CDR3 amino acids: CSAPDRLTQYF. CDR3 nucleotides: TGCAGCGCTCCGGACAGATTAACCCAGTACTTC.

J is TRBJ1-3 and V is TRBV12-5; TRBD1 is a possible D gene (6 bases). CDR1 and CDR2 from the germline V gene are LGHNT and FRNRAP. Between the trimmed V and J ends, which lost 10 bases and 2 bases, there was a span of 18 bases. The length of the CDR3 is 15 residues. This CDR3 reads CATSGPTGTGNTIYF. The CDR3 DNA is TGTGCTACCTCCGGCCCCACAGGGACTGGAAACACCATATATTTT.

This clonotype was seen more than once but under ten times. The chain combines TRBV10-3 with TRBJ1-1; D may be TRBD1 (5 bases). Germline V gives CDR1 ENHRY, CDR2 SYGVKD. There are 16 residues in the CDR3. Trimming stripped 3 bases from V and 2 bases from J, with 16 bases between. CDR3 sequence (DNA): TGTGCCATCAGTGAAGGGGCAGGGCATGGAAACACTGAAGCTTTCTTT. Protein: CAISEGAGHGNTEAFF.

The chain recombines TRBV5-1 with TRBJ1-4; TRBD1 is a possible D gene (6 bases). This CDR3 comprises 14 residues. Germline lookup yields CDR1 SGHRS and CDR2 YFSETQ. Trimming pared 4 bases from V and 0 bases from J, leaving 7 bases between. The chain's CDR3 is CASSGGPTNEKLFF. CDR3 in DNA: TGCGCCAGCAGCGGGGGCCCAACTAATGAAAAACTGTTTTTT. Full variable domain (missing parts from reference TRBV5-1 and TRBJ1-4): KAGVTQTPRYLIKTRGQQVTLSCSPISGHRSVSWYQQTPGQGLQFLFEYFSETQRNKGNFPGRFSGRQFSNSRSEMNVSTLELGDSALYLCASSGGPTNEKLFFGSGTQLSVL.

The CDR3, as DNA: TGTGCCAGCACCCCAGTCGGGGGCCCGATAAACACTGAAGCTTTCTTT. It translates to CASTPVGGPINTEAFF. The gene calls are TRBV28 and TRBJ1-1; tentatively, D is TRBD1 (6 bases). The CDR3 spans 16 residues. With 7 bases removed from V and 2 bases from J, the gap between germline ends came to 20 bases. Germline lookup yields CDR1 MDHEN and CDR2 SYDVKM.

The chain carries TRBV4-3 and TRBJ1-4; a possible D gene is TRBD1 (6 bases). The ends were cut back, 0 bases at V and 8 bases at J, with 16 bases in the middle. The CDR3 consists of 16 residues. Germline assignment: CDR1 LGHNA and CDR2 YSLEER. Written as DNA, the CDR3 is TGCGCCAGCAGCCAAGATACGGGAGGGGGAGAGGAAAAACTGTTTTTT. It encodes CASSQDTGGGEEKLFF.

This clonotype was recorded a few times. The CDR3 nucleotides read TGCAGTGCTGGAACCGGCAGGGGTCGTAATGAGCAGTTCTTC. Translating it yields CSAGTGRGRNEQFF. J is TRBJ2-1 and V is TRBV20-1; D may be TRBD1 (6 bases). V lost 5 bases, J lost 7 bases, and 18 bases lay in between. The CDR3 totals 14 residues. Germline V CDR1 and CDR2: DFQATT, SNEGSKA (reference sequence).

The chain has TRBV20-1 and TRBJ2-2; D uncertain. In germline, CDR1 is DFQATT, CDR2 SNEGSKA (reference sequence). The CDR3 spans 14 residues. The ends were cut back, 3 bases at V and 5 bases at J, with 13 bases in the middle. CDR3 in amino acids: CSASGPIRTGELFF. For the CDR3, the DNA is TGCAGTGCTAGTGGCCCGATCCGGACCGGGGAGCTGTTTTTT.

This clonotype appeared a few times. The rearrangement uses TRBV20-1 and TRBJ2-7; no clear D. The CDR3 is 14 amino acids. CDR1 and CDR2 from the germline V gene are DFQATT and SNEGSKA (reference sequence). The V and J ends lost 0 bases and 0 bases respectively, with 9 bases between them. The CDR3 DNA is TGCAGTGCTAGAGACCTCGCCAGCTCCTACGAGCAGTACTTC. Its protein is CSARDLASSYEQYF.